This T cell receptor beta chain was obtained from a study of vaccination effects on CD4 cells after COVID-19. A roughly ten-day culture period preceded the isolation of CD4+ T cells. Worth noting for this clone: Antigen: not known.

Germline values: CDR1 MNHEY, CDR2 SVGAGI. This CDR3 is 15 amino acids long. V dropped 4 bases and J dropped 3 bases, with 13 bases sitting between them. Sequenced by immunoSEQ multiplex PCR; TCRdb stores in-frame clones only, minus some. This sample yields approximately 58,000 clones, of which over 65% are seen a single time; around 2.9% belongs to the top ten. This chain uses TRBV6-5 with TRBJ2-1; TRBD1 might be the D (6 bases). The specimen comprised CD4+ T cells from PBMCs cultured without peptide, sampled before COVID-19 vaccination. This receptor was obtained from a human donor who received a COVID-19 vaccine. CDR3 sequence: CASSFPGQNYNEQFF. DNA for the CDR3: TGTGCCAGCAGTTTCCCGGGACAAAACTACAATGAGCAGTTCTTC.